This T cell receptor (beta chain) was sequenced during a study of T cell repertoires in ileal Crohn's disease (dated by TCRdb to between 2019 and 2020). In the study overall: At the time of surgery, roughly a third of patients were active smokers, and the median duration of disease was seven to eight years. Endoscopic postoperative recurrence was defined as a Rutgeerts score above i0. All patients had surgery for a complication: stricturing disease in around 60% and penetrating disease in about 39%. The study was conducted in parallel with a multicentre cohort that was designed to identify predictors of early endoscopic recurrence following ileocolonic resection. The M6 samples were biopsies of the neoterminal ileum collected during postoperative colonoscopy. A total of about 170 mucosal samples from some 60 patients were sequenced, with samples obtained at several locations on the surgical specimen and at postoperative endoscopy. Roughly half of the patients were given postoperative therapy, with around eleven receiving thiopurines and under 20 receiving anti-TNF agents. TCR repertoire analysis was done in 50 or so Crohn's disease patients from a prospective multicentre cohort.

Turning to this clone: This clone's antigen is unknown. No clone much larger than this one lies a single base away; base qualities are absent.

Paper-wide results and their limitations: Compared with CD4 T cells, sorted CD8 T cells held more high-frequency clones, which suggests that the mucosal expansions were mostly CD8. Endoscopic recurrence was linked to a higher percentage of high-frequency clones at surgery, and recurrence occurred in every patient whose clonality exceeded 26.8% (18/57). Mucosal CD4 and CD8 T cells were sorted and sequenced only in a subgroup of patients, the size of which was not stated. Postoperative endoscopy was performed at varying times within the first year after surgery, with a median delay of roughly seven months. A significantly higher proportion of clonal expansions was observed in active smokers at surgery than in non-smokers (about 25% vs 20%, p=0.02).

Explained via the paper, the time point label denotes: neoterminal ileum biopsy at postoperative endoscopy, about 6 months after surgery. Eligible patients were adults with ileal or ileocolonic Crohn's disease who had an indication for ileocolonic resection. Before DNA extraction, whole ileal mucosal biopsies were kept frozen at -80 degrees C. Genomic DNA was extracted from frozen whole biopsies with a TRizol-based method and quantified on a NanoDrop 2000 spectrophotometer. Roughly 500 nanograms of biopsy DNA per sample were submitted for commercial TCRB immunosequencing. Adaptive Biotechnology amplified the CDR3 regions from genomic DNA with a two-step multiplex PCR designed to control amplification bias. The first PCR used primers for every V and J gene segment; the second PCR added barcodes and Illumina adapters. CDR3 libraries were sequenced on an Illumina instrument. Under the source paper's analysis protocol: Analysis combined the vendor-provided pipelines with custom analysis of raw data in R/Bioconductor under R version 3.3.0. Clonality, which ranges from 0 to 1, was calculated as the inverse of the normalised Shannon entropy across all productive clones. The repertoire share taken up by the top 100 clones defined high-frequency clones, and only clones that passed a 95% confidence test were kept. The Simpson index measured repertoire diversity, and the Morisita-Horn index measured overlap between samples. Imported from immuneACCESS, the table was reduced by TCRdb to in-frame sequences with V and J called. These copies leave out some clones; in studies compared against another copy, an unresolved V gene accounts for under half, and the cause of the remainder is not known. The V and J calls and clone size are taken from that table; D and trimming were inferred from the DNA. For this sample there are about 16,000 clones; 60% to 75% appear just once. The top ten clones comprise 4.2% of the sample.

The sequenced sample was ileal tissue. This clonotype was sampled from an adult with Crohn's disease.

For the CDR3, the sequence is CASSLSGGYSYEQYF. The sequenced DNA is TGTGCCAGCAGCTTGAGCGGGGGATACTCCTACGAGCAGTACTTC. This sequence uses TRBV11-2 and TRBJ2-7; 8 central bases correspond to TRBD2. The germline V and J ends show losses of 3 bases and 0 bases respectively, and no gene match explains 4 bases of the junction. The germline V gene encodes CDR1 SGHAT and CDR2 FQNNGV. From cysteine to phenylalanine, the CDR3 is 15 amino acids long. The CDR3 DNA has 45 bases and is translated from base 1. The CDR3 plus the reference TRBV11-2 and TRBJ2-7 genes for the other parts give the full variable domain: EAGVAQSPRYKIIEKRQSVAFWCNPISGHATLYWYQQILGQGPKLLIQFQNNGVVDDSQLPKDRFSAERLKGVDSTLKIQPAKLEDSAVYLCASSLSGGYSYEQYFGPGTRLTVT.